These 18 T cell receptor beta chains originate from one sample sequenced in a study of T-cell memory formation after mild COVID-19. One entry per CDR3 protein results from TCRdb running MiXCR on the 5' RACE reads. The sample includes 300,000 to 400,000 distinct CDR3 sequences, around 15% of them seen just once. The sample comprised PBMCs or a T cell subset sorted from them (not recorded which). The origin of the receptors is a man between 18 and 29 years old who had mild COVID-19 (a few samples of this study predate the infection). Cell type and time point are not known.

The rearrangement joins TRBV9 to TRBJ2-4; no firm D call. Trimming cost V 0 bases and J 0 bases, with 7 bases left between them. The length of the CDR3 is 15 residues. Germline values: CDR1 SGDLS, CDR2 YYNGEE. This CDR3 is CASSVAVAAKNIQYF. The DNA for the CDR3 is TGTGCCAGCAGCGTAGCGGTAGCAGCCAAAAACATTCAGTACTTC.

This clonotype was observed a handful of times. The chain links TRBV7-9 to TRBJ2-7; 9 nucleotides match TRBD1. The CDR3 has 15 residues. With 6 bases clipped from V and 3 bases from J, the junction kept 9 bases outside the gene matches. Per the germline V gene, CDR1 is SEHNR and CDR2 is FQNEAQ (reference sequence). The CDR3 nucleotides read TGTGCCAGCAGGGGCGGACAGGGGTATAACTACGAGCAGTACTTC. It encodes CASRGGQGYNYEQYF.

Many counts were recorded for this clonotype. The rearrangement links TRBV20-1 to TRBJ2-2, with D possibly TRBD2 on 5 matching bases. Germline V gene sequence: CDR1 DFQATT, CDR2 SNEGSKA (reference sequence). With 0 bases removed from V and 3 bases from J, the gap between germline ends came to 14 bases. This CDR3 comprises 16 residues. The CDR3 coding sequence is TGCAGTGCTAGAGATCCCCTCACGGGGTACACCGGGGAGCTGTTTTTT. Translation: CSARDPLTGYTGELFF.

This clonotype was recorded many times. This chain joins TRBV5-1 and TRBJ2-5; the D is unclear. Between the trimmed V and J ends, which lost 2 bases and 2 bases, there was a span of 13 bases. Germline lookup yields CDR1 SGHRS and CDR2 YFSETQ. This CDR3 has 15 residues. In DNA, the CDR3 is TGCGCCAGCAGCTTCAATGGCCCGTATCAAGAGACCCAGTACTTC. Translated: CASSFNGPYQETQYF.

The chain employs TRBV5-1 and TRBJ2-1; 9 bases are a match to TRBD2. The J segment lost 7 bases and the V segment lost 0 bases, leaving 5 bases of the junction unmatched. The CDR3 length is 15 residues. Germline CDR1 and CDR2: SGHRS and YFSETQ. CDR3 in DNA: TGCGCCAGCAGCTTGGGAGCGGGGGGTTTGAATGAGCAGTTCTTC. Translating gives CASSLGAGGLNEQFF.

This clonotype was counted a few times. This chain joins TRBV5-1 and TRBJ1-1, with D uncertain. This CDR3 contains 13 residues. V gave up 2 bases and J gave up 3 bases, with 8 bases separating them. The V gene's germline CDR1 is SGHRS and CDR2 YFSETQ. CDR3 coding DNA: TGCGCCAGCAGCTTTAGAGGCCACACTGAAGCTTTCTTT. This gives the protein CASSFRGHTEAFF.

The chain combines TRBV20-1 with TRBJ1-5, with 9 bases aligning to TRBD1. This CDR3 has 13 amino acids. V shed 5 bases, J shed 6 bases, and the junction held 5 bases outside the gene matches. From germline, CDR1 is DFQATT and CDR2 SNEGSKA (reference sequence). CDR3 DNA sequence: TGCAGTGCTTCTTCGGACAGGGGTCAGCCCCAGCATTTT. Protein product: CSASSDRGQPQHF.

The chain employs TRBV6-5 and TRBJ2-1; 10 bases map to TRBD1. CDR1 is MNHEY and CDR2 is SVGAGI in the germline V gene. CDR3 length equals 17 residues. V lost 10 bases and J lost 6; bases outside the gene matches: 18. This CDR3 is CATNPRDRGGLRNEQFF. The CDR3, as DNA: TGTGCCACAAACCCCCGGGACAGGGGTGGACTACGCAATGAGCAGTTCTTC.

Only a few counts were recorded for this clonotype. CDR3 residues: CSARDPSSNTIYF. CDR3 nucleotide sequence: TGCAGTGCTAGAGATCCTAGTTCAAACACCATATATTTT. The rearrangement links TRBV20-1 to TRBJ1-3, with D unclear. Germline assignment: CDR1 DFQATT and CDR2 SNEGSKA (reference sequence). CDR3 length: 13 amino acids. V gave up 0 bases and J gave up 6 bases, with 9 bases separating them.

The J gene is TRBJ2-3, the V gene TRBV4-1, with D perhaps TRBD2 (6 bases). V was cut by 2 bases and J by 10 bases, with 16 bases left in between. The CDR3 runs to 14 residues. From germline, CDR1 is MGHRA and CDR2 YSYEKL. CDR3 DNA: TGCGCCAGCAGCCAATCTGGGACTCTTCATCCGCAGTATTTT. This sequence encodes CASSQSGTLHPQYF.

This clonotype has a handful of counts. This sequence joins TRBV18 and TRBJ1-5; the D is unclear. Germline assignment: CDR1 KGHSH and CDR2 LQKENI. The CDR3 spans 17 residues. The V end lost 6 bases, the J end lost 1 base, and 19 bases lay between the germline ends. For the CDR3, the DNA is TGTGCCAGCTCCCCTAGAGGGATTGGAGTGAGCAATCAGCCCCAGCATTTT. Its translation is CASSPRGIGVSNQPQHF.

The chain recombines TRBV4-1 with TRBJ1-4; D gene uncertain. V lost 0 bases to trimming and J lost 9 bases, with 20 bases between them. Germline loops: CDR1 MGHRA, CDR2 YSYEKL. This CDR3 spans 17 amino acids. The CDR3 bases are TGCGCCAGCAGCCAAGATATTCTTTCCTCATTCGTGCAAAAACTGTTTTTT. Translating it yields CASSQDILSSFVQKLFF.

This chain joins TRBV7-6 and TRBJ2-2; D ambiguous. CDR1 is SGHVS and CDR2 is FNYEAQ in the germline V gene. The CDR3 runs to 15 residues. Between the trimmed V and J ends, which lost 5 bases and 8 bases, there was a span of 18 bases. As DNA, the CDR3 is TGTGCCAGCAGCCGGATCGGGCCGTCTGGGGGGGAGCTGTTTTTT. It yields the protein CASSRIGPSGGELFF. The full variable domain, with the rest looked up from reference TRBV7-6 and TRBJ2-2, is GAGVSQSPRYKVTKRGQDVALRCDPISGHVSLYWYRQALGQGPEFLTYFNYEAQQDKSGLPNDRFSAERPEGSISTLTIQRTEQRDSAMYRCASSRIGPSGGELFFGEGSRLTVL.

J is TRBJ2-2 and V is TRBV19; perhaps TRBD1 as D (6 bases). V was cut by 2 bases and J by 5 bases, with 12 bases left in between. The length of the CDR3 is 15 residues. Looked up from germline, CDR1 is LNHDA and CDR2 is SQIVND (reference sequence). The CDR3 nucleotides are TGTGCCAGTAGTATAAGTCCAGGGGCGACCGGGGAGCTGTTTTTT. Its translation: CASSISPGATGELFF. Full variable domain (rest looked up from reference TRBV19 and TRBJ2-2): DGGITQSPKYLFRKEGQNVTLSCEQNLNHDAMYWYRQDPGQGLRLIYYSQIVNDFQKGDIAEGYSVSREKKESFPLTVTSAQKNPTAFYLCASSISPGATGELFFGEGSRLTVL.

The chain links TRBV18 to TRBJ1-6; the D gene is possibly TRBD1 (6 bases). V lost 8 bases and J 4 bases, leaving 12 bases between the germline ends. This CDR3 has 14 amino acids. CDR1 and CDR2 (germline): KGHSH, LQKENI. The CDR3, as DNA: TGTGCCAGCAACTCCGGACAGTATAATTCACCCCTCCACTTT. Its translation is CASNSGQYNSPLHF.

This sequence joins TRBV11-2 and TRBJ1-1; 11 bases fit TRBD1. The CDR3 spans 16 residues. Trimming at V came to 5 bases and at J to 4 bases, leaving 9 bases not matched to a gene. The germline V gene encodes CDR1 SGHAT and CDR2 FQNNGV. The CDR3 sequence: CASSLRTGGTGTEAFF. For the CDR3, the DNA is TGTGCCAGCAGCCTAAGGACAGGGGGCACGGGCACTGAAGCTTTCTTT. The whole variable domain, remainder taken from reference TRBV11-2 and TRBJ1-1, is EAGVAQSPRYKIIEKRQSVAFWCNPISGHATLYWYQQILGQGPKLLIQFQNNGVVDDSQLPKDRFSAERLKGVDSTLKIQPAKLEDSAVYLCASSLRTGGTGTEAFFGQGTRLTVV.

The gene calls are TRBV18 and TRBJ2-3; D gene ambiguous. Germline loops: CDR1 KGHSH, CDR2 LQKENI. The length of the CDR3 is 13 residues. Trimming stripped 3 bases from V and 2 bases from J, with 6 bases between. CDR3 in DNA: TGTGCCAGCTCACCGGTCAACACAGATACGCAGTATTTT. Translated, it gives CASSPVNTDTQYF.

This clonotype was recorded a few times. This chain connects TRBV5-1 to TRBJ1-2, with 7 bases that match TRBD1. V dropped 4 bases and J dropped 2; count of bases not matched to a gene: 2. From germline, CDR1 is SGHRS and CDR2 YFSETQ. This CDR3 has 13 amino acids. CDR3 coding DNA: TGCGCCAGCAGCGAGGGGGCGAACTATGGCTACACCTTC. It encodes CASSEGANYGYTF.